The 11 T cell receptor beta chains reported below all come from one sample, sequenced in a study of T cell responses to AZD1222 COVID-19 vaccine. The repertoire was sequenced with immunoSEQ multiplex PCR; TCRdb's copy has only in-frame clones and lacks some. The sample shows fewer than 140,000 clones, 80% to 95% of them seen only once. Specimen: peripheral blood, collected 28 days after the second AZD1222 dose. Receptor source: an adult who received the AZD1222 COVID-19 vaccine.

This chain joins TRBV7-2 and TRBJ1-1; 7 bases line up with TRBD1. The ends lost 5 bases at V and 4 bases at J; junction bases unmatched: 4. This CDR3 is built from 13 residues. The V gene's germline CDR1 is SGHTA and CDR2 FQGNSA. The CDR3 sequence: CASSTQGVTEAFF. The CDR3, as DNA: TGTGCCAGCAGCACTCAGGGGGTCACTGAAGCTTTCTTT.

This rearrangement joins TRBV5-1 to TRBJ2-7; 9 bases are a match to TRBD1. From germline, CDR1 is SGHRS and CDR2 YFSETQ. With 1 base clipped from V and 0 bases from J, the junction kept 14 bases outside the gene matches. The length of the CDR3 is 19 residues. In nucleotides, the CDR3 is TGCGCCAGCAGCTTGTTAGTGGGACAGGGATCTTATGGCTCCTACGAGCAGTACTTC. Its protein is CASSLLVGQGSYGSYEQYF.

In its sample, this clone was seen a few times. This chain joins TRBV2 and TRBJ1-2, with a weak D call TRBD1 (5 bases). CDR1 and CDR2 from the germline V gene are SNHLY and FYNNEI. The ends were cut back, 6 bases at V and 7 bases at J, with 18 bases in the middle. This CDR3 has 14 amino acids. The CDR3 DNA sequence: TGTGCCAGCAGCGATTGGGACGACCTACGTGGCTACACCTTC. Its translation is CASSDWDDLRGYTF. The variable domain in full, completed from reference TRBV2 and TRBJ1-2, reads EPEVTQTPSHQVTQMGQEVILRCVPISNHLYFYWYRQILGQKVEFLVSFYNNEISEKSEIFDDQFSVERPDGSNFTLKIRSTKLEDSAMYFCASSDWDDLRGYTFGSGTRLTVV.

The V call is TRBV30, the J call TRBJ1-1; D gene uncertain. Germline V gives CDR1 GTSNPN, CDR2 SVGIG (reference sequence). This CDR3 is 11 amino acids long. V lost 5 bases, J lost 2 bases, and 6 bases lay in between. Written as DNA, the CDR3 is TGTGCCTGGGGCAGAAACACTGAAGCTTTCTTT. Translated, it gives CAWGRNTEAFF. Full variable domain (missing parts from reference TRBV30 and TRBJ1-1): SQTIHQWPATLVQPVGSPLSLECTVEGTSNPNLYWYRQAAGRGLQLLFYSVGIGQISSEVPQNLSASRPQDRQFILSSKKLLLSDSGFYLCAWGRNTEAFFGQGTRLTVV.

This chain links TRBV6-5 with TRBJ1-4; tentatively, D is TRBD1 (6 bases). Germline CDR1 reads MNHEY; CDR2 reads SVGAGI. V was shortened by 2 bases and J by 5 bases, with 9 bases between the two germline ends. CDR3 length equals 14 residues. The CDR3 region is CASSYLGANEKLFF. The DNA for the CDR3 is TGTGCCAGCAGTTACCTGGGGGCAAATGAAAAACTGTTTTTT.

V usage is TRBV27 and J usage is TRBJ1-2; D is unclear. Germline V CDR1 and CDR2: MNHEY, SMNVEV (reference sequence). Trimming pared 5 bases from V and 3 bases from J, leaving 13 bases between. The CDR3 spans 14 residues. The CDR3 loop reads CASSSHLSYYGYTF. The CDR3 coding sequence is TGTGCCAGCAGTAGCCACCTATCTTACTATGGCTACACCTTC.

J is TRBJ1-2 and V is TRBV7-2; possibly TRBD1 for D (6 bases). This CDR3 is built from 14 residues. Germline V CDR1 and CDR2: SGHTA, FQGNSA. V was pared by 4 bases and J by 8 bases, with 17 bases between. The CDR3 DNA follows: TGTGCCAGCAGCTCAGGGGCAGGGGTGGGCGGCTACACCTTC. As protein: CASSSGAGVGGYTF.

The V and J genes are TRBV5-4 and TRBJ1-2; possibly TRBD1 for D (5 bases). Trimming took 5 bases from V and 0 from J, leaving 8 bases between them. CDR1 and CDR2 from the germline V gene are SGHNT and YYREEE (reference sequence). The CDR3 is made up of 13 amino acids. CDR3: CASSETANYGYTF. CDR3 in DNA: TGTGCCAGCAGTGAGACAGCTAACTATGGCTACACCTTC. Filled out from reference TRBV5-4 and TRBJ1-2, the complete variable domain reads ETGVTQSPTHLIKTRGQQVTLRCSSQSGHNTVSWYQQALGQGPQFIFQYYREEENGRGNFPPRFSGLQFPNYSSELNVNALELDDSALYLCASSETANYGYTFGSGTRLTVV.

This clone appeared a few times. The chain links TRBV18 to TRBJ1-2, with no clear D. V dropped 0 bases and J dropped 3 bases, with 11 bases sitting between them. This CDR3 region has 15 residues. The germline gives CDR1 KGHSH, CDR2 LQKENI. DNA of the CDR3: TGTGCCAGCTCACCACCCGGGCCGAACGACTATGGCTACACCTTC. Its translation is CASSPPGPNDYGYTF.

Here the CDR3 DNA reads TGTGCCAGCAGTGAGGGGGATGACAGGAAGACCCAGTACTTC. Its translation is CASSEGDDRKTQYF. This sequence joins TRBV25-1 and TRBJ2-5; possible D gene TRBD1, 6 bases. The CDR3 loop spans 14 amino acids. Trimming removed 3 bases at V and 6 bases at J, with 14 bases between. Germline loops: CDR1 MGHDK, CDR2 SYGVNS. The full variable domain, with the rest looked up from reference TRBV25-1 and TRBJ2-5, is EADIYQTPRYLVIGTGKKITLECSQTMGHDKMYWYQQDPGMELHLIHYSYGVNSTEKGDLSSESTVSRIRTEHFPLTLESARPSHTSQYLCASSEGDDRKTQYFGPGTRLLVL.

The count of this clone is one. The same CDR3 also results from other DNA sequences found in this sample. The chain has TRBV12-3 or TRBV12-4 and TRBJ1-1; D is undetermined. Trimming left V 8 bases short and J 1 base short, with 8 bases between. This CDR3 spans 12 amino acids. CDR3 amino acids: CASSLGNTEAFF. The CDR3 DNA is TGTGCCAGCTCCCTGGGGAACACTGAAGCTTTCTTT.